The sequence of this T cell receptor (beta chain) was determined in a study of OX40 agonist ivuxolimab in advanced cancers. Across the whole study: Hepatocellular carcinoma, melanoma, renal cell or head and neck cancer occurred in dose-escalation patients. A partial response was reached by three patients: one with hepatocellular carcinoma and two with cutaneous melanoma.

The CDR3 contains 15 residues. V was pared by 5 bases and J by 2 bases, with 16 bases between. From germline, CDR1 is SGHRS and CDR2 YFSETQ. Sequencing was performed with immunoSEQ multiplex PCR; in TCRdb, only in-frame clones are kept and a portion is missing. The sample has roughly 89,000 clones; 86% are singletons. The sequencing used CD4+ or CD8+ T cells sorted from blood, collected in a trial of the OX40 agonist ivuxolimab. This TCR was recovered from an adult with an advanced solid tumor such as melanoma, head and neck, liver or kidney cancer. J is TRBJ1-1 and V is TRBV5-1; TRBD1 might be the D (6 bases). The CDR3 region is CASRGGAEGNTEAFF. The CDR3 DNA follows: TGCGCCAGCAGGGGGGGGGCTGAGGGAAACACTGAAGCTTTCTTT.